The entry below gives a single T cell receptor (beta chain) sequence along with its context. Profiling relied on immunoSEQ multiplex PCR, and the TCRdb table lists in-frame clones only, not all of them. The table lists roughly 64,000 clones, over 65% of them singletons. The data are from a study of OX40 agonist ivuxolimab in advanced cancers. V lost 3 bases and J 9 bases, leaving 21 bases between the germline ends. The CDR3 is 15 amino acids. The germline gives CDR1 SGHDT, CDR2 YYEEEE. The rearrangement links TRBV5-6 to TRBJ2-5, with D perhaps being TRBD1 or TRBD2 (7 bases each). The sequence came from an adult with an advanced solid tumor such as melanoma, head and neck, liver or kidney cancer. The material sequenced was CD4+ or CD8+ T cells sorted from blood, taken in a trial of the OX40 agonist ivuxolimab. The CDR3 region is CASSSIGASGGAQYF. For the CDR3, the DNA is TGTGCCAGCAGCTCGATCGGGGCCTCAGGGGGGGCCCAGTACTTC.